This TCR beta chain appears in the sequencing data of a study of blood T cell repertoires in COVID-19. As for the study in general: From the United States, Italy and Spain came samples of acute and convalescent COVID-19.

Germline CDR1 and CDR2: MNHNY and SVGAGI (reference sequence). The CDR3 consists of 15 residues. Trimming took off 2 bases at V and 7 bases at J, with 14 bases between the two ends. Only in-frame clones appear in the TCRdb table, and some are missing; sequencing was by immunoSEQ multiplex PCR. The data show approximately 160,000 clones, roughly 77% seen once. The rearrangement uses TRBV6-6 and TRBJ2-2, with a tentative D call TRBD2 (5 bases). The receptor was derived from a human donor in a cohort sampled during active COVID-19. Sequencing was performed on peripheral blood. The CDR3 loop reads CASSYPGGGSGELFF. For the CDR3, the DNA is TGTGCCAGCAGTTACCCCGGAGGAGGCAGCGGGGAGCTGTTTTTT.